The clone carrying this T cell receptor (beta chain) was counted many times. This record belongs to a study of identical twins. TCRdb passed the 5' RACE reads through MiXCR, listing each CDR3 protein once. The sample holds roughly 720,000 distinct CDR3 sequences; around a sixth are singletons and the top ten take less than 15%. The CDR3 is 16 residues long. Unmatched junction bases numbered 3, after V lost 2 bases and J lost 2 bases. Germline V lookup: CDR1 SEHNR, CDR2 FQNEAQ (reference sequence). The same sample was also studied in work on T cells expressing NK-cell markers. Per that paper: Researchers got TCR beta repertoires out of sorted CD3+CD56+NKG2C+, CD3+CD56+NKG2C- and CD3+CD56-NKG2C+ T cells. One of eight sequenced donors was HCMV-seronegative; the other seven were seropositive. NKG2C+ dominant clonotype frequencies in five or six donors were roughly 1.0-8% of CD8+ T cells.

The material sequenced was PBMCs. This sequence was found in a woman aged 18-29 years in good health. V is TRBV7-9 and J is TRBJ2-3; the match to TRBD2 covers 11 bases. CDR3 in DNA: TGTGCCAGCAGCTTACTAGCGGGAGGTCTCACAGATACGCAGTATTTT. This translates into CASSLLAGGLTDTQYF.